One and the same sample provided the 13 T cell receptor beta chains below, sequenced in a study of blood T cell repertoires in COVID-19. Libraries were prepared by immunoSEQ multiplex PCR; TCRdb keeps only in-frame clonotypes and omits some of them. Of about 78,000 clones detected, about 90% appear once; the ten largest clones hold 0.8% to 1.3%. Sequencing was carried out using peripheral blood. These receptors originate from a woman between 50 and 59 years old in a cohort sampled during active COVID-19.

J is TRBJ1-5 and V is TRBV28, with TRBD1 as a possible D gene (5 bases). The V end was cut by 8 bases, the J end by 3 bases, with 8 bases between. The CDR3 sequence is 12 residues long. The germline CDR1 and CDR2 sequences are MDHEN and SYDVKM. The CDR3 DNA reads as TGTGCCAGCGGGGCGCTCAATCAGCCCCAGCATTTT. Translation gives CASGALNQPQHF.

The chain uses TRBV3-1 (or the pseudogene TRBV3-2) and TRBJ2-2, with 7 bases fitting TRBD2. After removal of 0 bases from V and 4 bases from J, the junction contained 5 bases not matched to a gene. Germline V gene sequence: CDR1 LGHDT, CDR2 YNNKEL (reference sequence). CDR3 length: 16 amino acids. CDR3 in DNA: TGTGCCAGCAGCCAAGATTGGGGGGGGACCACCGGGGAGCTGTTTTTT. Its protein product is CASSQDWGGTTGELFF.

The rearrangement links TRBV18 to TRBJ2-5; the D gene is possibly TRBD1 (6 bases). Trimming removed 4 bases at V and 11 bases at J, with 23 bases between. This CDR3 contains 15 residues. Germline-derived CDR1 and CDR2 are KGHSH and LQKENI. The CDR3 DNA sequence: TGTGCCAGCTCACTCCAGCCAGGGGACGACCCACGGCAGTACTTC. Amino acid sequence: CASSLQPGDDPRQYF.

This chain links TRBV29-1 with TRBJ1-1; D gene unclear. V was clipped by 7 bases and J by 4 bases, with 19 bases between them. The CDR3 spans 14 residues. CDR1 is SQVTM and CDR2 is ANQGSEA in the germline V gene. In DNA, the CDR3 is TGCAGCGCTTTCTCTTCGACCGAGGGCACTGAAGCTTTCTTT. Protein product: CSAFSSTEGTEAFF.

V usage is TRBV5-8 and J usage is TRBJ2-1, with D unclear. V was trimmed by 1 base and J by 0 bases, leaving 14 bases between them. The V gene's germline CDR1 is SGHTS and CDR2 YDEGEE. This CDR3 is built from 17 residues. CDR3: CASSLRYIASSYNEQFF. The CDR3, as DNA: TGTGCCAGCAGCTTGCGCTATATTGCGAGCTCCTACAATGAGCAGTTCTTC.

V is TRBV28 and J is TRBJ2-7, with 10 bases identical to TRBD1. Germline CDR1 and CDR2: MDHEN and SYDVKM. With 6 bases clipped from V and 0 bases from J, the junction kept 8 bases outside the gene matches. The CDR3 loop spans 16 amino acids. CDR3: CASSSPGQGFSYEQYF. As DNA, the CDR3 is TGTGCCAGCAGCTCACCGGGACAGGGGTTCTCCTACGAGCAGTACTTC. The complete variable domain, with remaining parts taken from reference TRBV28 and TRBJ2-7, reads DVKVTQSSRYLVKRTGEKVFLECVQDMDHENMFWYRQDPGLGLRLIYFSYDVKMKEKGDIPEGYSVSREKKERFSLILESASTNQTSMYLCASSSPGQGFSYEQYFGPGTRLTVT.

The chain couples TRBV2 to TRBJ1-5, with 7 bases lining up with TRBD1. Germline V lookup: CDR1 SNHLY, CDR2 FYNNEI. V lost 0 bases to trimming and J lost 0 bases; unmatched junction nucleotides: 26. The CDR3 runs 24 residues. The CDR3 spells CASSEAQFGRDSTHGWYSNQPQHF. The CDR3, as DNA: TGTGCCAGCAGTGAAGCGCAGTTCGGAAGGGACAGCACCCATGGTTGGTATAGCAATCAGCCCCAGCATTTT.

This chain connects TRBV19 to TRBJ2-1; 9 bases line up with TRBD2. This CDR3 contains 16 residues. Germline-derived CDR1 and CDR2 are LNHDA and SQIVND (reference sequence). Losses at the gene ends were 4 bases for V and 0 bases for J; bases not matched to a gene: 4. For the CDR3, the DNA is TGTGCCAGTAGTACCTTAGCGGGAGTCTCCTACAATGAGCAGTTCTTC. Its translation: CASSTLAGVSYNEQFF.

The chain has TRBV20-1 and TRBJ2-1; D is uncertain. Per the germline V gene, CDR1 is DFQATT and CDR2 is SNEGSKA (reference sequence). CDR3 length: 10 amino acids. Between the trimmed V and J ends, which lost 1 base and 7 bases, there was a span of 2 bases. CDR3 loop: CSARANEQFF. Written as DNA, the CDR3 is TGCAGTGCTAGAGCGAATGAGCAGTTCTTC.

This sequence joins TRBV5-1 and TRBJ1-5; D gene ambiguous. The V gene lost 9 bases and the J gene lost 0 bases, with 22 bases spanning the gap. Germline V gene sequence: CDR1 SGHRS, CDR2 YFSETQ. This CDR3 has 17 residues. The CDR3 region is CANPPPVTFNSNQPQHF. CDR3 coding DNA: TGCGCCAACCCCCCCCCGGTAACCTTCAATAGCAATCAGCCCCAGCATTTT.

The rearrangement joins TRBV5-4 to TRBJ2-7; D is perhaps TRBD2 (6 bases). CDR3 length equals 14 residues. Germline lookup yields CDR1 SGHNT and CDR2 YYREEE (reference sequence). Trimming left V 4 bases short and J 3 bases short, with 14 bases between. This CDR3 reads CASSPGGAGYEQYF. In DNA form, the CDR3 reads TGTGCCAGCAGCCCGGGCGGGGCAGGCTACGAGCAGTACTTC. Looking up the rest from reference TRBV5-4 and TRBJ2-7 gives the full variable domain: ETGVTQSPTHLIKTRGQQVTLRCSSQSGHNTVSWYQQALGQGPQFIFQYYREEENGRGNFPPRFSGLQFPNYSSELNVNALELDDSALYLCASSPGGAGYEQYFGPGTRLTVT.

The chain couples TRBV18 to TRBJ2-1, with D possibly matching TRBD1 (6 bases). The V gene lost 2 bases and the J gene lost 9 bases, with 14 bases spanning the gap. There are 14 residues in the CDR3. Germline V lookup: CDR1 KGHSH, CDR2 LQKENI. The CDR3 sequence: CASSPEAARGEQFF. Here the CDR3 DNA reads TGTGCCAGCTCACCAGAAGCGGCCAGGGGTGAGCAGTTCTTC.

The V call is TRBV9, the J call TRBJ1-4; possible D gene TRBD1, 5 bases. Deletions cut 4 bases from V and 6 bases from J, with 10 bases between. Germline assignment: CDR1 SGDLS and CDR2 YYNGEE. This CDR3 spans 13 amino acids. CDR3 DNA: TGTGCCAGCAGCCCTAGGGGCGATGAAAAACTGTTTTTT. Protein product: CASSPRGDEKLFF.